The present entry profiles one TCR beta chain with its context. Its antigen is as yet unknown. The data derive from a study of OX40 agonist ivuxolimab in advanced cancers. Looking at the study overall: With ivuxolimab, an agonistic anti-OX40 (CD134) antibody, patients were treated. Three patients got partial responses; one had hepatocellular carcinoma and two had cutaneous melanoma. The study's findings and limits: Doses of 0.1 to 3.0 mg/kg were accompanied by clonal expansion of CD4+ and CD8+ blood T cells by week 6. CD8+ T cells showed, on average, more clonal expansion than CD4+ cells.

The protocol was immunoSEQ multiplex PCR, while the TCRdb copy is restricted to in-frame clones and leaves out a portion. Of under 50,000 clones listed, around nine tenths are singletons. Unmatched junction bases numbered 3, after V lost 6 bases and J lost 3 bases. Germline CDR1 is MNHEY and CDR2 is SVGAGI. The CDR3 has 13 residues. The receptor's source is an adult with an advanced solid tumor such as melanoma, head and neck, liver or kidney cancer. The chain is built from TRBV6-5 and TRBJ2-7; 9 bases map to TRBD1. The material sequenced was CD4+ or CD8+ T cells sorted from blood, taken in a trial of the OX40 agonist ivuxolimab. The CDR3 DNA reads as TGTGCCAGCAGGACGGGACAGGGCTACGAGCAGTACTTC. Translation gives CASRTGQGYEQYF.